Each of the 13 T cell receptor beta chains below was sequenced from the same sample in a study of blood T cell repertoires in COVID-19. The method was immunoSEQ multiplex PCR; TCRdb's version includes in-frame clones alone and lacks a portion of them. The table has 300,000 or so clones, around 84% seen once; the top ten hold roughly 1.3%. Sequences were obtained from peripheral blood. These receptors came from a man between 65 and 85 years old with acute or convalescent COVID-19.

The chain couples TRBV18 to TRBJ2-3; D uncertain. Germline V lookup: CDR1 KGHSH, CDR2 LQKENI. The CDR3 totals 13 residues. Trimming shortened V by 4 bases and J by 0 bases, and 5 bases separated the two germline ends. In DNA form, the CDR3 reads TGTGCCAGCTCACAACAGAGCACAGATACGCAGTATTTT. Translated: CASSQQSTDTQYF.

This sequence joins TRBV6-5 and TRBJ1-1; no reliable D call. This CDR3 is built from 14 residues. Trimming left V 8 bases short and J 4 bases short, with 17 bases between. Germline lookup yields CDR1 MNHEY and CDR2 SVGAGI. Here the CDR3 DNA reads TGTGCCAGCGCGAGGGAGGGTAAGGGCACTGAAGCTTTCTTT. Its translation is CASAREGKGTEAFF.

The chain couples TRBV5-1 to TRBJ2-3; D is ambiguous. The ends were cut back, 0 bases at V and 2 bases at J, with 10 bases in the middle. There are 15 residues in the CDR3. Germline V gives CDR1 SGHRS, CDR2 YFSETQ. CDR3 loop: CASSLGASVTDTQYF. In nucleotides, the CDR3 is TGCGCCAGCAGCTTGGGAGCCAGCGTCACAGATACGCAGTATTTT.

Of note for this clone: The same CDR3 also results from other DNA sequences found in this sample. The J gene is TRBJ1-2, the V gene TRBV28; TRBD1 aligns across 7 bases. Germline loops: CDR1 MDHEN, CDR2 SYDVKM. The CDR3 contains 12 residues. The trim removed 4 bases at V and 8 bases at J, leaving 4 bases unmatched. The chain's CDR3 is CASSSQGGGYTF. The CDR3 DNA follows: TGTGCCAGCAGTTCTCAGGGGGGAGGCTACACCTTC.

This chain links TRBV18 with TRBJ2-7, with 8 nucleotides matching TRBD1. Germline V gene sequence: CDR1 KGHSH, CDR2 LQKENI. V was clipped by 2 bases and J by 5 bases; unmatched bases: 2. The CDR3 is 13 amino acids. The CDR3 DNA reads TGTGCCAGCTCACCAAAGACAGGGGACGAGCAGTACTTC. Translation: CASSPKTGDEQYF.

The gene calls are TRBV9 and TRBJ2-1, with 10 bases aligning to TRBD2. Per germline, CDR1 SGDLS and CDR2 YYNGEE. The CDR3 covers 15 residues. Losses at the gene ends were 0 bases for V and 10 bases for J; bases not matched to a gene: 7. In DNA form, the CDR3 reads TGTGCCAGCAGCGTAGATCCAGCGGGGGGGCGAGAGCAGTTCTTC. This codes for CASSVDPAGGREQFF.

The rearrangement uses TRBV6-5 and TRBJ1-1, with 7 bases identical to TRBD1. Germline lookup yields CDR1 MNHEY and CDR2 SVGAGI. V trimming: 10 bases; J trimming: 1 base; junction bases outside the gene matches: 9. CDR3 length: 14 amino acids. This CDR3 is CATRDSPANTEAFF. The CDR3 coding sequence is TGTGCCACTAGGGACAGCCCCGCGAACACTGAAGCTTTCTTT.

This clone was counted a few times. The chain couples TRBV3-1 (or the pseudogene TRBV3-2) to TRBJ1-4; no definite D call. The CDR3 runs to 12 residues. The V and J ends lost 1 base and 8 bases respectively, with 5 bases between them. The germline CDR1 and CDR2 sequences are LGHDT and YNNKEL (reference sequence). This chain's CDR3 is CASSQGSEKLFF. The CDR3 bases are TGTGCCAGCAGCCAAGGGAGCGAAAAACTGTTTTTT.

This clone has a single count. The J gene is TRBJ1-6, the V gene TRBV3-1 (or the pseudogene TRBV3-2); tentatively, D is TRBD1 (6 bases). Between the trimmed V and J ends, which lost 2 bases and 6 bases, there was a span of 11 bases. This CDR3 spans 15 amino acids. Germline V lookup: CDR1 LGHDT, CDR2 YNNKEL (reference sequence). The CDR3 here is CASSQPAGVNSPLHF. For the CDR3, the DNA is TGTGCCAGCAGCCAACCCGCAGGGGTTAATTCACCCCTCCACTTT.

The V gene is TRBV6-2 or TRBV6-3, the J gene TRBJ1-1; weak D call: TRBD1 (5 bases). V was cut by 5 bases and J by 0 bases, with 10 bases left in between. This CDR3 comprises 14 residues. The germline CDR1 and CDR2 sequences are MNHEY and SVGEGT. The DNA of the CDR3 is TGTGCCAGCAGTCAACAGGTTCTGAACACTGAAGCTTTCTTT. It specifies CASSQQVLNTEAFF.

V is TRBV5-6 and J is TRBJ2-7, with D hard to call. CDR3 length: 12 amino acids. Per the germline V gene, CDR1 is SGHDT and CDR2 is YYEEEE. V dropped 4 bases and J dropped 0 bases, with 5 bases sitting between them. The DNA for the CDR3 is TGTGCCAGCAGCGTGAGCTCCTACGAGCAGTACTTC. This encodes CASSVSSYEQYF.

V gene TRBV27 combines with J gene TRBJ2-2; 9 nucleotides align to TRBD2. The V gene end was trimmed by 0 bases and the J gene end by 4 bases; junction bases not matched to a gene: 6. This CDR3 contains 17 residues. In germline, CDR1 is MNHEY, CDR2 SMNVEV (reference sequence). The CDR3 region is CASSLSSAGGGTGELFF. CDR3 sequence (DNA): TGTGCCAGCAGTTTATCGTCAGCGGGGGGCGGCACCGGGGAGCTGTTTTTT.

This chain joins TRBV5-4 and TRBJ1-6; 8 bases map to TRBD1. Trimming took 1 base from V and 0 from J; bases not matched to a gene: 3. Per germline, CDR1 SGHNT and CDR2 YYREEE (reference sequence). The length of the CDR3 is 17 residues. This chain's CDR3 is CASSLLQGASYNSPLHF. The CDR3 DNA reads as TGTGCCAGCAGCTTGCTGCAGGGGGCCTCCTATAATTCACCCCTCCACTTT.